This T cell receptor (beta chain) originates from a study of blood T cell repertoires in COVID-19. Study in general: PBMCs, B-cell-depleted T cells, or T cells provided the cDNA or gDNA that made up the material.

Original analysis: The assay estimated nucleated cells by amplifying reference gene primers. Here immunoSEQ multiplex PCR was the method, and the copy in TCRdb shows in-frame clones only, minus some. For V, J and clone size, that table is used; D and trimming come from the DNA. The sample lists around 60,000 clones; over 60% were seen once. Between the trimmed V and J ends, which lost 7 bases and 4 bases, there was a span of 16 bases. CDR3 length equals 14 residues. Looked up from germline, CDR1 is SNHLY and CDR2 is FYNNEI. The Seattle patients, enrolled during active infection, were followed longitudinally.

The receptor's source is a man aged 25 to 40 with COVID-19, enrolled during active disease. The chain has TRBV2 and TRBJ1-2; D might be TRBD1 (6 bases). Sample: peripheral blood. The CDR3 coding sequence is TGTGCCAGCATTATTCAGGGGCTGGGCTATGGCTACACCTTC. It yields the protein CASIIQGLGYGYTF.